The 27 T cell receptor beta chains reported below all come from one sample, sequenced in a study of vaccination and CD4 T cells after COVID-19. Their target antigens are unknown. Once obtained from cultured CD4+ T cells, the DNA was sequenced using the Oncomine TCR Beta short-read assay. One entry per CDR3 protein, called by TCRdb with MiXCR from the PCR reads. The sample holds over 15,000 distinct CDR3 sequences, 45% to 50% seen once. Treatment reported: roughly 11-day PBMC culture with coronavirus spike peptide pools or control peptides (ViraFEST assay). Input material: CD4+ T cells from blood, cultured in vitro. Receptor source: a human donor who had recovered from COVID-19.

The chain couples TRBV6-2 or TRBV6-3 to TRBJ2-6; D may be TRBD1 (6 bases). CDR3 length: 13 residues. The V end was cut by 7 bases, the J end by 8 bases, with 12 bases between. Germline V lookup: CDR1 MNHEY, CDR2 SVGEGT. CDR3 sequence reads: CASIAGETNVLTF. The CDR3 coding sequence is TGTGCCAGCATTGCAGGGGAAACCAACGTCCTGACTTTC.

The chain carries TRBV24-1 and TRBJ2-1; TRBD1 matches 11 bases. This CDR3 spans 18 amino acids. After removal of 9 bases from V and 4 bases from J, the junction contained 16 bases not matched to a gene. Germline V gene data show CDR1 as KGHDR and CDR2 as SFDVKD. Here the CDR3 DNA reads TGTGCCACCCGGGGACAGGGGGGTAGCGGGAGTAGGTACAATGAGCAGTTCTTC. It specifies CATRGQGGSGSRYNEQFF.

This chain connects TRBV7-6 to TRBJ1-1; 7 bases are shared with TRBD1. There are 15 residues in the CDR3. V was clipped by 5 bases and J by 1 base; unmatched bases: 7. Germline CDR1 is SGHVS and CDR2 is FNYEAQ. CDR3 loop: CASSLDRAANTEAFF. The CDR3 DNA reads as TGTGCCAGCAGCCTAGACAGGGCGGCGAACACTGAAGCTTTCTTT.

This clonotype turned up a few times. The chain links TRBV25-1 to TRBJ2-7, with TRBD2 as a possible D gene (6 bases). V was pared by 1 base and J by 2 bases, with 6 bases between. This CDR3 has 13 residues. Looked up from germline, CDR1 is MGHDK and CDR2 is SYGVNS. In nucleotides, the CDR3 is TGTGCCAGCAGTGAATCGGGGGCCTACGAGCAGTACTTC. Encoded protein: CASSESGAYEQYF.

This clonotype was detected once. The chain employs TRBV6-2 or TRBV6-3 and TRBJ2-5; D is ambiguous. This CDR3 has 12 residues. Germline lookup yields CDR1 MNHEY and CDR2 SVGEGT. Trimming removed 2 bases from V and 3 bases from J, with 4 bases in between. CDR3 coding DNA: TGTGCCAGCAGTTACGGGAAAGAGACCCAGTACTTC. Protein product: CASSYGKETQYF.

This clonotype was seen a single time. V usage is TRBV5-5 and J usage is TRBJ2-5; TRBD1 is a possible D gene (5 bases). V lost 1 base, J lost 2 bases, and 15 bases lay in between. Per germline, CDR1 SGHKS and CDR2 YYEKEE (reference sequence). This CDR3 comprises 16 residues. In DNA form, the CDR3 reads TGTGCCAGCAGCTTGTCAGGAACAGGTTATCAAGAGACCCAGTACTTC. It codes for CASSLSGTGYQETQYF.

V gene TRBV11-3 combines with J gene TRBJ1-1, with a weak D call TRBD1 (6 bases). The germline V and J ends were trimmed by 4 bases and 4 bases, with 13 bases remaining between them. Germline CDR1 is SGHNT and CDR2 is YENEEA. The CDR3 has 14 amino acids. CDR3 coding DNA: TGTGCCAGCAGCTATGAGACAGGAGTCACTGAAGCTTTCTTT. Protein sequence: CASSYETGVTEAFF.

The CDR3 DNA is TGCGCCAGCAGCCAAAGTGCTGAGGGCTCTGGAAACACCATATATTTT. Protein: CASSQSAEGSGNTIYF. This chain joins TRBV4-3 and TRBJ1-3; D is unresolved. The CDR3 has 16 amino acids. CDR1 is LGHNA and CDR2 is YSLEER in the germline V gene. Trimming took off 2 bases at V and 0 bases at J, with 11 bases between the two ends.

This clonotype was seen just once. This chain uses TRBV19 with TRBJ1-5; D is undetermined. This CDR3 spans 19 amino acids. Germline V gives CDR1 LNHDA, CDR2 SQIVND (reference sequence). Trimming cost V 6 bases and J 2 bases, with 26 bases left between them. The CDR3 sequence: CASSTPGGGPRRGNQPQHF. For the CDR3, the DNA is TGTGCCAGTAGCACCCCAGGTGGAGGGCCTCGTCGGGGCAATCAGCCCCAGCATTTT.

Points on this clonotype: The germline gene is not matched at one end of the junction; a read error may be the cause. The chain employs TRBV7-7 and TRBJ2-5; 7 bases align to TRBD1. This CDR3 has 13 residues. CDR1 is SSHAT and CDR2 is FNYEAQ in the germline V gene (reference sequence). This CDR3 reads CASSADRLETQYF. DNA for the CDR3: TGTGCTAGCAGCGCGGACAGGTTGGAGACCCAGTACTTC.

The chain combines TRBV7-2 with TRBJ1-2, with D uncertain. The CDR3 runs 11 residues. From germline, CDR1 is SGHTA and CDR2 FQGNSA. V was clipped by 4 bases and J by 7 bases, with 7 bases between them. The DNA of the CDR3 is TGTGCCAGCAGCTCCACAGTTGGCTACACCTTC. Protein product: CASSSTVGYTF.

V gene TRBV20-1 combines with J gene TRBJ2-5; 16 bases align to TRBD2. The CDR3 has 16 residues. V was clipped by 5 bases and J by 5 bases; unmatched bases: 8. Germline values: CDR1 DFQATT, CDR2 SNEGSKA (reference sequence). CDR3 region: CSAAGTSGGVGETQYF. The CDR3 DNA is TGCAGTGCTGCCGGGACTAGCGGGGGGGTAGGTGAGACCCAGTACTTC.

The sample holds a few counts of this clonotype. The V call is TRBV11-3, the J call TRBJ2-2; D unresolved. The CDR3 length is 12 residues. The germline V and J ends were trimmed by 5 bases and 9 bases, with 10 bases remaining between them. Germline CDR1 is SGHNT and CDR2 is YENEEA. DNA for the CDR3: TGTGCCAGCAGCCCGGACCCCTGGGAGCTGTTTTTT. This codes for CASSPDPWELFF.

This chain connects TRBV4-1 to TRBJ2-3; TRBD2 is a possible D gene (5 bases). This CDR3 is built from 13 residues. Trimming removed 6 bases at V and 3 bases at J, with 10 bases between. Germline V lookup: CDR1 MGHRA, CDR2 YSYEKL. In DNA, the CDR3 is TGCGCCAGCAGAAAGCGGTCGACAGATACGCAGTATTTT. Its translation: CASRKRSTDTQYF.

The chain uses TRBV11-1 and TRBJ2-3, with 7 bases aligning to TRBD2. V lost 7 bases, J lost 5 bases, and 6 bases stayed unmatched. The CDR3 extends over 13 amino acids. Germline V lookup: CDR1 SGHAT, CDR2 FQDESV (reference sequence). In nucleotides, the CDR3 is TGTGCCAGCAACCAACGGGGGGTAGATACGCAGTATTTT. Translation: CASNQRGVDTQYF.

This rearrangement joins TRBV6-1 to TRBJ1-1, with D tentatively TRBD1 (6 bases). Trimming removed 7 bases from V and 6 bases from J, with 15 bases in between. CDR1 is MNHNS, CDR2 SASEGT, per germline. CDR3 length: 13 amino acids. CDR3 in DNA: TGTGCCAGCACCCGAAGGGGGGAGTCTGAAGCTTTCTTT. Translating gives CASTRRGESEAFF.

This chain uses TRBV2 with TRBJ2-2; D perhaps matches TRBD1 (6 bases). The V end lost 9 bases, the J end lost 9 bases, and 20 bases lay between the germline ends. This CDR3 contains 14 residues. The germline CDR1 and CDR2 sequences are SNHLY and FYNNEI. The CDR3 region is CASEVRQERRELFF. The CDR3 nucleotides read TGTGCCAGTGAAGTAAGACAGGAGAGACGGGAGCTGTTTTTT.

The chain combines TRBV12-3 or TRBV12-4 with TRBJ1-1; D possibly corresponds to TRBD1 (5 bases). Trimming took off 2 bases at V and 4 bases at J, with 8 bases between the two ends. The CDR3 is made up of 13 amino acids. This CDR3 is CASSLFQGTEAFF. The CDR3 coding sequence is TGTGCCAGCAGTTTATTCCAGGGCACTGAAGCTTTCTTT.

This clonotype occurred a few times. V usage is TRBV28 and J usage is TRBJ2-7, with D uncertain. CDR1 and CDR2 from the germline V gene are MDHEN and SYDVKM. This CDR3 is 11 amino acids long. The ends were cut back, 7 bases at V and 6 bases at J, with 10 bases in the middle. CDR3 sequence: CASTTGREQYF. The CDR3 nucleotides read TGTGCCAGCACTACCGGTCGCGAGCAGTACTTC.

This clonotype was seen a handful of times. V gene TRBV6-5 combines with J gene TRBJ1-2; unclear D gene. This CDR3 is built from 11 residues. Trimming stripped 4 bases from V and 5 bases from J, with 5 bases between. CDR1 and CDR2 (germline): MNHEY, SVGAGI. The CDR3 DNA follows: TGTGCCAGCAGTTCGGGATATGGCTACACCTTC. This translates into CASSSGYGYTF.

The genes are TRBV2 and TRBJ2-2, with 8 bases lining up with TRBD1. Germline V gives CDR1 SNHLY, CDR2 FYNNEI. V dropped 0 bases and J dropped 3; count of bases not matched to a gene: 6. CDR3 length equals 17 residues. DNA for the CDR3: TGTGCCAGCAGTGAAGCGCCCCCAGGGGGCGACACCGGGGAGCTGTTTTTT. It yields the protein CASSEAPPGGDTGELFF.

The sample holds a few counts of this clonotype. The rearrangement joins TRBV20-1 to TRBJ2-7; TRBD2 might be the D (6 bases). The CDR3 consists of 14 residues. Between the trimmed V and J ends, which lost 6 bases and 1 base, there was a span of 16 bases. Germline assignment: CDR1 DFQATT and CDR2 SNEGSKA (reference sequence). The CDR3 DNA follows: TGCAGTGCCAGATGGTCGACTAGTTCCTACGAGCAGTACTTC. Protein sequence: CSARWSTSSYEQYF.

This clonotype was seen only a few times. V usage is TRBV7-3 and J usage is TRBJ2-5, with D perhaps TRBD1 (5 bases). V gave up 1 base and J gave up 4 bases, with 16 bases separating them. This CDR3 contains 16 residues. CDR1 and CDR2 from the germline V gene are SGHTA and FQGTGA. Here the CDR3 DNA reads TGTGCCAGCAGCTTAATGGGGCAGGGTGGTAGAGAGACCCAGTACTTC. This translates into CASSLMGQGGRETQYF.

The gene calls are TRBV10-3 and TRBJ2-3; 8 bases agree with TRBD2. V lost 10 bases, J lost 1 base, and 4 bases stayed unmatched. Germline V lookup: CDR1 ENHRY, CDR2 SYGVKD. The CDR3 has 13 amino acids. The CDR3 protein is CATGGSGTDTQYF. The CDR3 DNA reads as TGTGCCACGGGGGGGTCGGGCACAGATACGCAGTATTTT.

The chain links TRBV20-1 to TRBJ2-5; 8 bases align to TRBD1. Germline V gene lookup returns CDR1 DFQATT and CDR2 SNEGSKA (reference sequence). The CDR3 runs to 13 residues. J lost 5 bases, V lost 6 bases, and 8 bases had no gene match. This chain's CDR3 is CSAEVRGLETQYF. CDR3 nucleotide sequence: TGCAGTGCGGAAGTCAGGGGGCTGGAGACCCAGTACTTC.

This chain links TRBV5-6 with TRBJ2-5; D tentatively reads TRBD1 or TRBD2 (5 bases each). V lost 0 bases and J 4 bases, leaving 10 bases between the germline ends. Germline CDR1 is SGHDT and CDR2 is YYEEEE. The CDR3 length is 14 residues. DNA of the CDR3: TGTGCCAGCAGCTTGGTAGAGGGGCTAGAGACCCAGTACTTC. Its translation: CASSLVEGLETQYF.

This chain joins TRBV5-1 and TRBJ2-3; D is unclear. Trimming left V 0 bases short and J 2 bases short, with 7 bases between. The CDR3 has 14 residues. Germline loops: CDR1 SGHRS, CDR2 YFSETQ. CDR3 loop: CASSLGLYTDTQYF. The CDR3 DNA reads as TGCGCCAGCAGCTTGGGACTCTACACAGATACGCAGTATTTT.